This is a list of T cell receptor beta chains from one sample in a study of Graves' ophthalmopathy and Graves' hyperthyroidism. TCRdb passed the multiplex PCR reads through MiXCR, listing each CDR3 protein once. Here the sample spans hundreds of thousands of distinct CDR3 sequences, around 21% being singletons. Sequenced input: peripheral blood. The receptors were gathered from a woman aged 18-30 years with stable Graves' hyperthyroidism. The CDR3 runs from the conserved cysteine through the conserved F or W. Fields, in order: V gene, clone size, D gene, J gene, CDR3 protein, CDR3 DNA. The D gene is left open where the match is weak. Expanded clones are given a class, and other clones once, few, many or no size at all.

V gene: TRBV7-2
clone size: -
D gene: TRBD2
J gene: TRBJ2-5
CDR3 protein: CASSLVPGGRVETQYF
CDR3 DNA: TGTGCCAGCAGCTTAGTTCCGGGGGGGAGGGTGGAGACCCAGTACTTC

V gene: TRBV7-6
clone size: many
D gene: TRBD2
J gene: TRBJ2-7
CDR3 protein: CASSLLAASYEQYF
CDR3 DNA: TGTGCCAGCAGCTTACTAGCGGCGTCCTACGAGCAGTACTTC

V gene: TRBV11-1
clone size: many
D gene: TRBD2
J gene: TRBJ2-5
CDR3 protein: CASSLSGRTSGRRETQYF
CDR3 DNA: TGTGCCAGCAGCCTCAGCGGGAGAACTAGCGGGAGAAGAGAGACCCAGTACTTC

V gene: TRBV5-6
clone size: many
D gene: TRBD2
J gene: TRBJ2-5
CDR3 protein: CASSQTGGIQYETQYF
CDR3 DNA: TGTGCCAGCAGTCAAACGGGGGGGATTCAATATGAGACCCAGTACTTC

V gene: TRBV12-5
clone size: -
D gene: TRBD1
J gene: TRBJ2-5
CDR3 protein: CASGSGQDQETQYF
CDR3 DNA: TGTGCTAGTGGCTCGGGACAGGACCAAGAGACCCAGTACTTC

V gene: TRBV30
clone size: -
D gene: TRBD1
J gene: TRBJ1-1
CDR3 protein: CAWSPTATGGNTEAFF
CDR3 DNA: TGTGCCTGGAGTCCAACCGCGACAGGGGGAAACACTGAAGCTTTCTTT

V gene: TRBV7-9
clone size: many
D gene: -
J gene: TRBJ2-7
CDR3 protein: CASSRMPSMQYF
CDR3 DNA: TGTGCCAGCAGCCGGATGCCCTCCATGCAGTACTTC

V gene: TRBV6-2/TRBV6-3
clone size: many
D gene: -
J gene: TRBJ1-1
CDR3 protein: CASSLLGPNTEAFF
CDR3 DNA: TGTGCCAGCAGTTTGCTCGGGCCGAACACTGAAGCTTTCTTT

V gene: TRBV6-4
clone size: -
D gene: TRBD2
J gene: TRBJ2-5
CDR3 protein: CASSYYPGASGQETQYF
CDR3 DNA: TGTGCCAGCAGTTACTACCCCGGGGCTAGCGGACAAGAGACCCAGTACTTC

V gene: TRBV11-3
clone size: -
D gene: TRBD1
J gene: TRBJ1-3
CDR3 protein: CASSARGASGNTIYF
CDR3 DNA: TGTGCCAGCAGCGCCAGGGGGGCGTCTGGAAACACCATATATTTT

V gene: TRBV15
clone size: many
D gene: -
J gene: TRBJ2-5
CDR3 protein: CATSRAPGAQETQYF
CDR3 DNA: TGTGCCACCAGCAGAGCGCCAGGAGCCCAAGAGACCCAGTACTTC

V gene: TRBV10-1
clone size: medium-sized
D gene: TRBD1
J gene: TRBJ1-1
CDR3 protein: CASSESTGLNTEAFF
CDR3 DNA: TGCGCCAGCAGTGAGTCGACAGGGCTGAACACTGAAGCTTTCTTT

V gene: TRBV10-3
clone size: many
D gene: -
J gene: TRBJ1-3
CDR3 protein: CAISPTGHSGNTIYF
CDR3 DNA: TGTGCCATCAGTCCGACAGGCCACTCTGGAAACACCATATATTTT

V gene: TRBV12-3/TRBV12-4
clone size: many
D gene: -
J gene: TRBJ2-5
CDR3 protein: CASSFLVTQETQYF
CDR3 DNA: TGTGCCAGCAGTTTTTTGGTAACACAAGAGACCCAGTACTTC

V gene: TRBV5-1
clone size: many
D gene: -
J gene: TRBJ2-5
CDR3 protein: CASSPGTAQETQYF
CDR3 DNA: TGTGCCAGCTCACCGGGAACAGCCCAAGAGACCCAGTACTTC

V gene: TRBV12-3/TRBV12-4
clone size: many
D gene: TRBD1
J gene: TRBJ2-7
CDR3 protein: CASRLWTSGGVYEQYF
CDR3 DNA: TGTGCCAGTAGACTTTGGACGTCAGGGGGAGTCTACGAGCAGTACTTC

V gene: TRBV20-1
clone size: -
D gene: -
J gene: TRBJ1-5
CDR3 protein: CSARDMNNQPQHF
CDR3 DNA: TGCAGTGCTAGGGACATGAACAATCAGCCTCAGCATTTT

V gene: TRBV7-9
clone size: -
D gene: -
J gene: TRBJ2-7
CDR3 protein: CASSLTPTSYEQYF
CDR3 DNA: TGTGCCAGCAGCTTAACGCCGACTTCCTACGAGCAGTACTTC

V gene: TRBV12-3/TRBV12-4
clone size: -
D gene: -
J gene: TRBJ2-7
CDR3 protein: CASRPPGPGLEQYF
CDR3 DNA: TGTGCCAGCAGACCGCCGGGTCCAGGCCTCGAGCAGTACTTC

V gene: TRBV19
clone size: many
D gene: -
J gene: TRBJ2-7
CDR3 protein: CASSIRGRVHPGEQYF
CDR3 DNA: TGTGCCAGTAGTATAAGAGGACGGGTCCATCCCGGCGAGCAGTACTTC

V gene: TRBV7-9
clone size: many
D gene: TRBD1
J gene: TRBJ1-1
CDR3 protein: CASSPRTGPNTEAFF
CDR3 DNA: TGTGCCAGCAGCCCTCGGACAGGACCGAACACTGAAGCTTTCTTT

V gene: TRBV6-2/TRBV6-3
clone size: -
D gene: -
J gene: TRBJ1-1
CDR3 protein: CASSYSKKERGQVGVRGFTEAFF
CDR3 DNA: TGTGCCAGCAGTTACTCGAAAAAGGAGAGGGGACAAGTCGGTGTACGCGGTTTCACTGAAGCTTTCTTT

V gene: TRBV14
clone size: once
D gene: -
J gene: TRBJ1-1
CDR3 protein: CASSPLGPWNTEAFF
CDR3 DNA: TGTGCCAGCAGCCCGTTGGGACCTTGGAACACTGAAGCTTTCTTT

V gene: TRBV11-2
clone size: few
D gene: -
J gene: TRBJ1-1
CDR3 protein: CASNRVANTEAFF
CDR3 DNA: TGTGCCAGCAACCGGGTGGCGAACACTGAAGCTTTCTTT

V gene: TRBV10-3
clone size: many
D gene: -
J gene: TRBJ1-1
CDR3 protein: CAISEGSPEAFF
CDR3 DNA: TGTGCCATCAGTGAAGGGAGCCCTGAAGCTTTCTTT

V gene: TRBV6-5
clone size: -
D gene: -
J gene: TRBJ2-2
CDR3 protein: CASSYSPGFGELFF
CDR3 DNA: TGTGCCAGCAGTTACTCTCCAGGGTTCGGGGAGCTGTTTTTT

V gene: TRBV20-1
clone size: few
D gene: -
J gene: TRBJ1-2
CDR3 protein: CSARLVLRGSYGYTF
CDR3 DNA: TGCAGTGCTAGGCTCGTGCTCAGGGGAAGCTATGGCTACACCTTC

V gene: TRBV28
clone size: many
D gene: -
J gene: TRBJ1-2
CDR3 protein: CASTWGNYGYTF
CDR3 DNA: TGTGCCAGCACCTGGGGTAACTATGGCTACACCTTC

V gene: TRBV5-1
clone size: -
D gene: TRBD1
J gene: TRBJ1-5
CDR3 protein: CASSLRQGSRGSNQPQHF
CDR3 DNA: TGCGCCAGCAGCTTAAGACAGGGCTCTAGGGGAAGCAATCAGCCCCAGCATTTT

V gene: TRBV6-1
clone size: many
D gene: TRBD1
J gene: TRBJ1-5
CDR3 protein: CASSRIGQAGNQPQHF
CDR3 DNA: TGTGCCAGCAGCCGGATCGGACAGGCCGGTAATCAGCCCCAGCATTTT

V gene: TRBV9
clone size: many
D gene: -
J gene: TRBJ2-7
CDR3 protein: CASSVDGSSYEQYF
CDR3 DNA: TGTGCCAGCAGCGTTGATGGCAGCTCCTACGAGCAGTACTTC

V gene: TRBV12-3/TRBV12-4
clone size: -
D gene: TRBD2
J gene: TRBJ2-1
CDR3 protein: CASSPTSGSGQFF
CDR3 DNA: TGTGCCAGCAGTCCGACTAGCGGGAGTGGGCAGTTCTTC

V gene: TRBV7-2
clone size: -
D gene: -
J gene: TRBJ1-2
CDR3 protein: CASSFIFIGIREPVANYGYTF
CDR3 DNA: TGTGCCAGCAGCTTTATCTTCATCGGGATAAGGGAGCCTGTGGCTAACTATGGCTACACCTTC

V gene: TRBV7-2
clone size: many
D gene: -
J gene: TRBJ2-7
CDR3 protein: CASSLVAGSRDEQYF
CDR3 DNA: TGTGCCAGCAGCTTAGTGGCAGGGAGTAGGGACGAGCAGTACTTC

V gene: TRBV6-4
clone size: many
D gene: TRBD2
J gene: TRBJ2-3
CDR3 protein: CATPILAGGPKFTDTQYF
CDR3 DNA: TGTGCCACGCCCATCCTAGCGGGAGGCCCTAAATTCACAGATACGCAGTATTTT

V gene: TRBV6-1
clone size: many
D gene: TRBD2
J gene: TRBJ2-7
CDR3 protein: CASSEALRDTTSQLF
CDR3 DNA: TGTGCCAGCAGTGAAGCGCTTCGAGATACGACTAGCCAACTATTC

V gene: TRBV6-5
clone size: many
D gene: TRBD1
J gene: TRBJ2-7
CDR3 protein: CASRRTGEVKEQYF
CDR3 DNA: TGTGCCAGCAGGCGGACAGGGGAGGTGAAGGAGCAGTACTTC

V gene: TRBV12-3/TRBV12-4
clone size: many
D gene: -
J gene: TRBJ2-7
CDR3 protein: CASSFHSYEQYF
CDR3 DNA: TGTGCCAGCAGTTTCCATTCCTACGAGCAGTACTTC

V gene: TRBV28
clone size: many
D gene: -
J gene: TRBJ2-7
CDR3 protein: CASSTTGPRWVEQYF
CDR3 DNA: TGTGCCAGCAGCACCACAGGGCCCAGATGGGTCGAGCAGTACTTC

V gene: TRBV30
clone size: few
D gene: -
J gene: TRBJ1-2
CDR3 protein: CAWSVRTVTDPYGYTF
CDR3 DNA: TGTGCCTGGAGTGTTCGGACGGTCACCGACCCCTATGGCTACACCTTC

V gene: TRBV20-1
clone size: -
D gene: -
J gene: TRBJ1-5
CDR3 protein: CSARAHTSNQPQHF
CDR3 DNA: TGCAGTGCTAGGGCACATACTAGCAATCAGCCCCAGCATTTT

V gene: TRBV5-1
clone size: many
D gene: TRBD2
J gene: TRBJ2-7
CDR3 protein: CASSLDPGGTYEQYF
CDR3 DNA: TGCGCCAGCAGCTTGGATCCGGGAGGCACCTACGAGCAGTACTTC

V gene: TRBV12-5
clone size: -
D gene: -
J gene: TRBJ1-2
CDR3 protein: CASGLVPGIVYYGYTF
CDR3 DNA: TGTGCTAGTGGTTTGGTACCGGGGATTGTCTACTATGGCTACACCTTC

V gene: TRBV28
clone size: many
D gene: TRBD1
J gene: TRBJ2-7
CDR3 protein: CASSAPGQGRYEQYF
CDR3 DNA: TGTGCCAGCAGTGCTCCGGGACAGGGCCGCTACGAGCAGTACTTC

V gene: TRBV29-1
clone size: many
D gene: TRBD2
J gene: TRBJ2-5
CDR3 protein: CSVTRAGVGVETQYF
CDR3 DNA: TGCAGCGTCACCAGAGCGGGAGTTGGTGTGGAGACCCAGTACTTC

V gene: TRBV20-1
clone size: many
D gene: -
J gene: TRBJ1-1
CDR3 protein: CSALQGLTEAFF
CDR3 DNA: TGCAGTGCCCTACAGGGTCTAACTGAAGCTTTCTTT

V gene: TRBV11-2
clone size: -
D gene: -
J gene: TRBJ2-5
CDR3 protein: CASSLGPRQETQYF
CDR3 DNA: TGTGCCAGCAGCTTAGGGCCTAGGCAAGAGACCCAGTACTTC

V gene: TRBV9
clone size: many
D gene: -
J gene: TRBJ1-3
CDR3 protein: CASSVTSGRGNTIYF
CDR3 DNA: TGTGCCAGCAGCGTAACATCGGGACGGGGAAACACCATATATTTT

V gene: TRBV30
clone size: many
D gene: -
J gene: TRBJ1-5
CDR3 protein: CAWSVWGSQPQHF
CDR3 DNA: TGTGCCTGGAGTGTATGGGGATCCCAGCCCCAGCATTTT

V gene: TRBV7-2
clone size: many
D gene: -
J gene: TRBJ1-1
CDR3 protein: CASSPSARGQAFF
CDR3 DNA: TGTGCCAGCAGCCCTAGCGCACGGGGACAAGCTTTCTTT

V gene: TRBV6-5
clone size: many
D gene: TRBD1
J gene: TRBJ1-2
CDR3 protein: CASSYSDRFDYGYTF
CDR3 DNA: TGTGCCAGCAGTTACTCGGACAGGTTTGACTATGGCTACACCTTC

V gene: TRBV6-5
clone size: many
D gene: -
J gene: TRBJ1-1
CDR3 protein: CASSRPYTEAFF
CDR3 DNA: TGTGCCAGCAGCAGACCGTACACTGAAGCTTTCTTT

V gene: TRBV24-1
clone size: many
D gene: -
J gene: TRBJ2-4
CDR3 protein: CATSSTADVAKNIQYF
CDR3 DNA: TGTGCCACCAGTTCCACGGCGGATGTAGCCAAAAACATTCAGTACTTC

V gene: TRBV13
clone size: -
D gene: -
J gene: TRBJ2-7
CDR3 protein: CASSSHGGADLDEQYF
CDR3 DNA: TGTGCCAGCAGCTCGCACGGGGGAGCAGATTTGGACGAGCAGTACTTC

V gene: TRBV19
clone size: many
D gene: -
J gene: TRBJ2-7
CDR3 protein: CASSGSIYEQYF
CDR3 DNA: TGTGCCAGTAGCGGGAGTATATACGAGCAGTACTTC

V gene: TRBV6-1
clone size: few
D gene: TRBD1
J gene: TRBJ2-2
CDR3 protein: CASSPRTGGTGELFF
CDR3 DNA: TGTGCCAGCAGTCCCCGGACAGGGGGCACCGGGGAGCTGTTTTTT

V gene: TRBV6-2/TRBV6-3
clone size: -
D gene: TRBD1
J gene: TRBJ1-3
CDR3 protein: CASRNDRGAGNTIYF
CDR3 DNA: TGTGCCAGCAGGAACGACAGGGGGGCTGGAAACACCATATATTTT

V gene: TRBV24-1
clone size: -
D gene: -
J gene: TRBJ1-5
CDR3 protein: CATSGPGQTNQPQHF
CDR3 DNA: TGTGCCACCAGTGGACCGGGACAAACCAATCAGCCCCAGCATTTT

V gene: TRBV19
clone size: many
D gene: TRBD1
J gene: TRBJ1-5
CDR3 protein: CASRTGGGNQPQHF
CDR3 DNA: TGTGCCAGTAGGACAGGGGGCGGCAATCAGCCCCAGCATTTT